The clone carrying this T cell receptor (beta chain) turned up a few times. Its specificity is not known. The sample originates from a study of CD8 T cells in ankylosing spondylitis. Study results and limitations: Disease-associated clones were reportedly significantly overrepresented in matched ankylosing spondylitis synovial fluid.

In TCRdb, the 5' RACE reads were re-called with MiXCR into one record per CDR3 protein. Here the sample spans roughly 240,000 distinct CDR3 sequences, 32% being singletons. Germline V CDR1 and CDR2: ENHRY, SYGVKD. The CDR3 is 12 residues long. Germline trimming cut 6 bases from V and 6 bases from J; bases unmatched to any gene: 4. The clonotype was recovered from a male donor with ankylosing spondylitis or in good health (not recorded which). Sequenced: blood, either unsorted or a sorted T cell fraction (not recorded which). The rearrangement joins TRBV10-3 to TRBJ2-5; 7 bases map to TRBD2. CDR3 coding DNA: TGTGCCATCAGCAGGGAGGGGAAGACCCAGTACTTC. Encoded protein: CAISREGKTQYF.